This paragraph covers one T cell receptor beta chain sequence. This clonotype was counted a few times. Which antigen it targets is not known. Base-call qualities are not available, and no considerably larger clone is one nucleotide away. According to the study, the label for this sample's treatment or condition signals: live attenuated yellow fever vaccine strain. At every blood-draw timepoint, two biological replicates of bulk PBMCs were collected. A standard Ficoll-Paque protocol was used to isolate PBMCs from peripheral blood. RNA was extracted with TriZol from bulk PBMCs, CD4 and CD8 fractions, and dextramer-positive and dextramer-negative fractions. This record comes from a study of T cells after yellow fever vaccination (dated by TCRdb to about 2019). Regarding the research as a whole: The SMART-Seq v4 Ultra Low Input RNA kit was used to prepare libraries from fractions with low cell numbers. Two healthy male donors made up the cohort, one aged 18 to 30 years and the other aged 30 to 40 years. Bulk PBMC replicates and cell subsets were isolated from blood drawn at multiple timepoints before and after both primary and secondary immunization. Bulk TCR alpha and beta repertoires were sequenced longitudinally to track T-cell clones before and after primary and booster YFV17D yellow fever vaccination. General study outcomes and caveats: Computational filtering was needed because FACS-sorted repertoires could contain abundant contaminating clonotypes from the bulk population. Only a couple of donors were included in the study, so the extent to which the findings can be generalized is limited. The secondary T-cell response was weaker than the primary response but faster, peaking on day 5 instead of day 15. A small fraction of clonotypes showed up in both the CD4 and CD8 compartments, probably as a result of convergent recombination. Most clones expanded after primary vaccination were re-detected after the booster (approximately 96% of CD4 and around nine tenths of CD8), suggesting broad memory maintenance.

TCR cDNA was made using 5'RACE template switching, a step that added a universal primer site and unique molecular identifiers. Priming for cDNA synthesis came from both the TCR alpha and TCR beta constant segments. Library amplification involved two PCR steps, and the second step added sample barcodes and sequencing adapters. Sequencing of libraries was performed on Illumina HiSeq 2500 (2x100 bp) or NovaSeq (2x150 bp). The original methods were these. Reads were demultiplexed and collapsed into UMI consensus sequences with MIGEC, and V(D)J alignment was performed with MiXCR. Vaccine-responding clonotypes were defined with edgeR using replicate PBMC samples, requiring FDR below 0.01 and a log2 fold change above 5 up to day 15. CD4 or CD8 identity was assigned to each bulk clonotype according to whether the clonotype was present at higher abundance in the sequenced CD4 repertoire or the sequenced CD8 repertoire. TCRdb passed the public sequencing reads through fastp at Q25 and MiXCR, retaining productive beta sequences. Merged by CDR3 protein, the rows form single entries marked with the most common genes and DNA. The V and J calls were determined by TCRdb, not by the authors. The sample data list about 400,000 distinct CDR3 sequences, and roughly 12% of these were observed just once. The ten largest clones take up roughly 18% of the sample.

The germline V gene yields MDHEN for CDR1 and SYDVKM for CDR2. The V and J ends are trimmed by 3 bases and 0 bases, leaving 11 bases between them. CDR3 length: 16 amino acids, cysteine to phenylalanine. Here the CDR3 DNA is all that survives: 48 bases in frame from base 1. This clonotype was obtained from a man between 18 and 29 years old who received the YFV17D yellow fever vaccine. The sequencing here drew on PBMCs, taken on the day of the first yellow fever vaccination. The sequence joins TRBV28 to TRBJ1-4, with the D gene not clear enough to name. The CDR3 has the sequence CASSFGSLATNEKLFF. The sequenced DNA: TGTGCCAGCAGTTTTGGGAGCCTTGCAACTAATGAAAAACTGTTTTTT.